These 16 T cell receptor beta chains were sequenced from one sample in a study of circulating CD8 cells and anti-PD-1 response in melanoma. Live CD3+CD8+TCRalphabeta+ cells were sorted into four subsets by PD-1 and/or TIGIT. TCR libraries were prepared from approximately 15 ng of total RNA with the QIAseq Immune Repertoire TCR panel. From the reads, TCRdb called clonotypes with MiXCR, one entry per CDR3 protein. This table holds hundreds of distinct CDR3 sequences, around 9.2% found once. Sequenced here: CD8+ T cells from PBMCs, sampled at baseline or after one month of anti-PD-1 therapy (not recorded which). All receptors derive from a human donor with melanoma.

Within the sample, this clonotype is large. This chain uses TRBV4-3 with TRBJ2-1; 11 nucleotides match TRBD2. The trim removed 4 bases at V and 7 bases at J, leaving 3 bases unmatched. The CDR3 consists of 14 residues. Germline CDR1 is LGHNA and CDR2 is YSLEER. CDR3 coding DNA: TGCGCCAGCAGCCTCATAGCGGGGGGGAATGAGCAGTTCTTC. It encodes CASSLIAGGNEQFF.

This clonotype is labeled as large. The V and J genes are TRBV25-1 and TRBJ2-7; D unresolved. The CDR3 is made up of 12 amino acids. Germline V gene lookup returns CDR1 MGHDK and CDR2 SYGVNS. The V and J ends lost 5 bases and 4 bases respectively, with 9 bases between them. The CDR3: CASSQTEYEQYF. The CDR3 coding sequence is TGTGCCAGCAGTCAGACCGAGTACGAGCAGTACTTC.

This clonotype is large within its sample. The rearrangement joins TRBV4-3 to TRBJ2-7; 10 bases agree with TRBD1. The trim removed 5 bases at V and 1 base at J, leaving 8 bases unmatched. Germline V gene data show CDR1 as LGHNA and CDR2 as YSLEER. The length of the CDR3 is 16 residues. The CDR3 DNA follows: TGCGCCAGCAGCTTCAGCGGGACAGGGGAGTCCTACGAGCAGTACTTC. This gives the protein CASSFSGTGESYEQYF.

Judged by abundance, this clonotype is large. This rearrangement joins TRBV3-1 to TRBJ2-2; 9 nucleotides align to TRBD1. V was pared by 7 bases and J by 4 bases, with 4 bases of the junction left unmatched. There are 14 residues in the CDR3. Germline CDR1 LGHDT, CDR2 YNNKEL (reference sequence). The CDR3 spells CASKLGQGTGELFF. CDR3 DNA: TGTGCCAGCAAGCTGGGACAGGGCACCGGGGAGCTGTTTTTT.

By sample fraction, this clonotype is medium-sized (0.01 to 0.1%). J is TRBJ2-7 and V is TRBV19; D gene ambiguous. V lost 6 bases and J 3 bases, leaving 12 bases between the germline ends. Germline V gene data show CDR1 as LNHDA and CDR2 as SQIVND (reference sequence). The CDR3 consists of 13 residues. The CDR3 sequence is CASRPGPDYEQYF. CDR3 sequence (DNA): TGTGCCAGTAGACCAGGACCGGACTACGAGCAGTACTTC.

This clonotype is judged medium-sized. V gene TRBV19 combines with J gene TRBJ1-2, with a possible D match to TRBD1 (5 bases). Trimming removed 1 base at V and 5 bases at J, with 14 bases between. Germline CDR1 is LNHDA and CDR2 is SQIVND (reference sequence). This CDR3 is 15 amino acids long. CDR3 in DNA: TGTGCCAGTAGTATAGGGGGCGCATTTCCATATGGCTACACCTTC. Its translation: CASSIGGAFPYGYTF.

This clonotype ranks as hyperexpanded. CDR3 bases: TGTGCCAGCAGTGACCCGGATTATGGAGGGGAGACCCAGTACTTC. As protein: CASSDPDYGGETQYF. The chain employs TRBV2 and TRBJ2-5, with D possibly being TRBD2 (6 bases). The length of the CDR3 is 15 residues. Germline CDR1 is SNHLY and CDR2 is FYNNEI. V lost 3 bases to trimming and J lost 5 bases, with 16 bases between them.

Sample share makes this clonotype large. This chain links TRBV2 with TRBJ2-7, with TRBD1 identical over 7 bases. The CDR3 totals 14 residues. V was clipped by 7 bases and J by 5 bases; unmatched bases: 11. Germline V gene lookup returns CDR1 SNHLY and CDR2 FYNNEI. The CDR3 DNA is TGTGCCAGCAATATAATGACAGGGAAGAACGAGCAGTACTTC. Translation: CASNIMTGKNEQYF.

This clonotype is termed medium-sized. CDR3 nucleotides: TGTGCCAGTAGTCGGAGGGGATCCTACGAGCAGTACTTC. This encodes CASSRRGSYEQYF. The chain couples TRBV19 to TRBJ2-7, with a weak D call TRBD2 (6 bases). CDR3 size: 13 residues. The germline V gene encodes CDR1 LNHDA and CDR2 SQIVND (reference sequence). Trimming removed 5 bases from V and 1 base from J, with 9 bases in between.

This clonotype is labeled large. The chain uses TRBV12-3 or TRBV12-4 and TRBJ2-3; D possibly corresponds to TRBD1 (6 bases). This CDR3 region has 13 residues. V lost 7 bases to trimming and J lost 0 bases, with 8 bases between them. CDR3 DNA sequence: TGTGCCAGCACCGGACAGAGCACAGATACGCAGTATTTT. Translated: CASTGQSTDTQYF.

By its share, this clonotype is medium-sized. The CDR3 region is CASSIQGPTEAFF. For the CDR3, the DNA is TGTGCCAGTAGTATACAGGGCCCCACTGAAGCTTTCTTT. The rearrangement joins TRBV19 to TRBJ1-1; D is perhaps TRBD1 (5 bases). V lost 2 bases to trimming and J lost 4 bases, with 8 bases between them. CDR1 and CDR2 (germline): LNHDA, SQIVND (reference sequence). The length of the CDR3 is 13 residues.

This clonotype is large. The chain joins TRBV2 to TRBJ2-5; TRBD2 might be the D (6 bases). The ends were cut back, 8 bases at V and 3 bases at J, with 10 bases in the middle. The CDR3 contains 12 residues. Germline CDR1 and CDR2: SNHLY and FYNNEI. This chain's CDR3 is CASLGLEETQYF. The CDR3, as DNA: TGTGCCAGCCTGGGACTGGAAGAGACCCAGTACTTC. The full variable domain, in which reference TRBV2 and TRBJ2-5 provide the parts outside the CDR3, is EPEVTQTPSHQVTQMGQEVILRCVPISNHLYFYWYRQILGQKVEFLVSFYNNEISEKSEIFDDQFSVERPDGSNFTLKIRSTKLEDSAMYFCASLGLEETQYFGPGTRLLVL.

Within the sample, this clonotype is medium-sized. This chain connects TRBV19 to TRBJ2-4; D is unresolved. The CDR3 loop spans 16 amino acids. The germline V and J ends were trimmed by 3 bases and 1 base, with 13 bases remaining between them. CDR1 and CDR2 from the germline V gene are LNHDA and SQIVND (reference sequence). The CDR3: CASSIFAGSAKNIQYF. The DNA for the CDR3 is TGTGCCAGTAGTATCTTTGCCGGGTCGGCCAAAAACATTCAGTACTTC.

This clonotype counts as large. This chain connects TRBV5-8 to TRBJ2-1, with a possible D match to TRBD2 (6 bases). Per germline, CDR1 SGHTS and CDR2 YDEGEE. This CDR3 comprises 14 residues. With 1 base removed from V and 7 bases from J, the gap between germline ends came to 12 bases. The CDR3 loop reads CASSLPSALNEQFF. DNA for the CDR3: TGTGCCAGCAGCTTGCCTAGCGCCTTGAATGAGCAGTTCTTC.

This clonotype is termed medium-sized. Mismatch with germline at one junction end may stem from a read error. V and J are TRBV30 and TRBJ2-1; tentative D call: TRBD1 (6 bases). This CDR3 comprises 17 residues. Germline loops: CDR1 GTSNPN, CDR2 SVGIG (reference sequence). The CDR3 loop is CAWSGISRQDLYNEQLF. CDR3 coding DNA: TGTGCCTGGAGTGGTATTTCCCGACAGGACCTCTACAATGAGCAGCTCTTC.

This clonotype is large (0.1 to 1%) by share. The chain uses TRBV27 and TRBJ2-1; possibly TRBD1 for D (6 bases). The CDR3 covers 13 residues. V was clipped by 8 bases and J by 4 bases, with 12 bases between them. CDR1 and CDR2 from the germline V gene are MNHEY and SMNVEV (reference sequence). The CDR3 bases are TGTGCCAGCGCACTGGGGGCTTACAATGAGCAGTTCTTC. It is translated as CASALGAYNEQFF.